Below, 32 T cell receptor beta chains from the same sample are listed, as sequenced in a study of identical twins. TCRdb reprocessed the 5' RACE reads with MiXCR, giving one entry per CDR3 protein. The sample lists approximately 500,000 distinct CDR3 sequences; 20% to 25% were seen once. The same data also went into a second study, on T cells expressing NK-cell markers.

The specimen sequenced was CD4+ T cells sorted from blood. Receptor source: a woman aged 18-30 years in good health.

V is TRBV7-9 and J is TRBJ1-4, with no clear D. With 7 bases removed from V and 7 bases from J, the gap between germline ends came to 13 bases. CDR1 and CDR2 from the germline V gene are SEHNR and FQNEAQ (reference sequence). CDR3 length: 13 amino acids. In nucleotides, the CDR3 is TGTGCCAGCAAGTATGCAGCTGGTGAAAAACTGTTTTTT. Protein: CASKYAAGEKLFF.

The chain couples TRBV3-1 to TRBJ1-1; 8 nucleotides line up with TRBD1. The CDR3 is made up of 13 amino acids. Losses at the gene ends were 2 bases for V and 9 bases for J; bases not matched to a gene: 5. Per germline, CDR1 LGHDT and CDR2 YNNKEL (reference sequence). This CDR3 reads CASSQSDRVKAFF. CDR3 nucleotide sequence: TGTGCCAGCAGCCAATCGGACAGGGTTAAAGCTTTCTTT.

This clonotype appeared once. V gene TRBV20-1 combines with J gene TRBJ2-1; D uncertain. Germline V gene sequence: CDR1 DFQATT, CDR2 SNEGSKA (reference sequence). This CDR3 region has 15 residues. V was pared by 5 bases and J by 0 bases, with 14 bases between. CDR3 loop: CSARNPLGSYNEQFF. The CDR3 nucleotides are TGCAGTGCTCGCAACCCGTTAGGCTCCTACAATGAGCAGTTCTTC.

This clonotype was observed a handful of times. The chain uses TRBV28 and TRBJ1-2; D is unclear. CDR1 and CDR2 from the germline V gene are MDHEN and SYDVKM. The CDR3 is 11 amino acids. The germline V and J ends were trimmed by 4 bases and 4 bases, with 4 bases remaining between them. In DNA form, the CDR3 reads TGTGCCAGCAGTTCACCCTATGGCTACACCTTC. It specifies CASSSPYGYTF.

This chain joins TRBV11-2 and TRBJ2-3; TRBD2 agrees at 11 bases. V was pared by 5 bases and J by 4 bases, with 5 bases of the junction left unmatched. Germline V CDR1 and CDR2: SGHAT, FQNNGV. The CDR3 spans 15 residues. CDR3 in amino acids: CASSIAGGPADTQYF. In DNA, the CDR3 is TGTGCCAGCAGCATAGCGGGAGGGCCCGCAGATACGCAGTATTTT.

CDR3 sequence reads: CAISWDRAYEQYF. The CDR3 region has the DNA TGTGCCATCAGTTGGGACAGAGCCTACGAGCAGTACTTC. This chain connects TRBV10-3 to TRBJ2-7; 7 nucleotides match TRBD1. CDR1 and CDR2 from the germline V gene are ENHRY and SYGVKD. V lost 5 bases, J lost 2 bases, and 3 bases stayed unmatched. This CDR3 has 13 amino acids.

This sequence joins TRBV13 and TRBJ2-5; D is possibly TRBD1 or TRBD2 (6 bases each). Per the germline V gene, CDR1 is PRHDT and CDR2 is FYEKMQ (reference sequence). The germline V and J ends were trimmed by 5 bases and 5 bases, with 21 bases remaining between them. This CDR3 comprises 16 residues. The CDR3 nucleotides are TGTGCCAGCAGCCCACGCCGGACGGGGGCCGGGGAGACCCAGTACTTC. It encodes CASSPRRTGAGETQYF.

This chain links TRBV14 with TRBJ2-3; D is uncertain. CDR1 is SGHDN and CDR2 is FVKESK in the germline V gene. V lost 4 bases, J lost 7 bases, and 6 bases lay in between. This CDR3 is 11 amino acids long. As DNA, the CDR3 is TGTGCCAGCAGCCTAGATCATACGCAGTATTTT. Its protein is CASSLDHTQYF.

The chain employs TRBV4-3 and TRBJ2-1, with D possibly being TRBD2 (6 bases). Trimming took 2 bases from V and 5 from J, leaving 10 bases between them. CDR3 length: 14 amino acids. Germline V lookup: CDR1 LGHNA, CDR2 YSLEER. The CDR3, as DNA: TGCGCCAGCAGCCAACCGGGACTGAACAATGAGCAGTTCTTC. The encoded protein is CASSQPGLNNEQFF.

The chain has TRBV6-4 and TRBJ2-2; 8 bases are a match to TRBD2. CDR1 is MRHNA, CDR2 SNTAGT, per germline. This CDR3 spans 15 amino acids. Unmatched junction bases numbered 5, after V lost 3 bases and J lost 5 bases. The CDR3 DNA sequence: TGTGCCAGCAGTGAAAGGACGGGAGGGACCGGGGAGCTGTTTTTT. It is translated as CASSERTGGTGELFF.

This chain links TRBV7-2 with TRBJ1-1; D unclear. The CDR3 totals 14 residues. Deletions cut 5 bases from V and 1 base from J, with 11 bases between. The germline CDR1 and CDR2 sequences are SGHTA and FQGNSA. CDR3 DNA: TGTGCCAGCAGCACCCGACGGACGAACACTGAAGCTTTCTTT. Its protein product is CASSTRRTNTEAFF.

This clonotype was detected a few times. The genes are TRBV7-2 and TRBJ2-3, with 8 positions matching TRBD2. The CDR3 spans 16 residues. V lost 2 bases and J lost 0; bases outside the gene matches: 4. Germline V CDR1 and CDR2: SGHTA, FQGNSA. The CDR3 spells CASSLLGLASTDTQYF. DNA of the CDR3: TGTGCCAGCAGCTTACTTGGACTAGCTAGCACAGATACGCAGTATTTT. Based on the CDR3 plus reference TRBV7-2 and TRBJ2-3, the full variable domain is GAGVSQSPSNKVTEKGKDVELRCDPISGHTALYWYRQSLGQGLEFLIYFQGNSAPDKSGLPSDRFSAERTGGSVSTLTIQRTQQEDSAVYLCASSLLGLASTDTQYFGPGTRLTVL.

The sample holds a few counts of this clonotype. The V call is TRBV5-1, the J call TRBJ2-1; 7 nucleotides match TRBD2. After removal of 5 bases from V and 2 bases from J, the junction contained 7 bases not matched to a gene. Germline CDR1 SGHRS, CDR2 YFSETQ. The CDR3 length is 15 residues. CDR3 sequence (DNA): TGCGCCAGCAGGCTATCTAGCGGAGCCTACAATGAGCAGTTCTTC. Amino acids: CASRLSSGAYNEQFF.

The chain carries TRBV6-5 and TRBJ1-2; D is uncertain. The CDR3 contains 14 residues. With 0 bases removed from V and 4 bases from J, the gap between germline ends came to 9 bases. Germline V gene lookup returns CDR1 MNHEY and CDR2 SVGAGI. The CDR3 bases are TGTGCCAGCAGTTACTCTCGGGAGGTCTATGGCTACACCTTC. Translated, it gives CASSYSREVYGYTF.

This clonotype was counted a few times. The V gene is TRBV12-3 or TRBV12-4, the J gene TRBJ2-7; D unresolved. Trimming left V 8 bases short and J 0 bases short, with 14 bases between. The CDR3 length is 14 residues. The chain's CDR3 is CASLWSLTSYEQYF. CDR3 nucleotide sequence: TGTGCCAGCCTATGGAGCTTAACCTCCTACGAGCAGTACTTC.

This clonotype showed up many times. This chain connects TRBV5-1 to TRBJ2-1, with TRBD2 as a possible D gene (5 bases). Germline V gene lookup returns CDR1 SGHRS and CDR2 YFSETQ. With 0 bases removed from V and 7 bases from J, the gap between germline ends came to 8 bases. The CDR3 runs to 13 residues. CDR3: CASSLGLANEQFF. The CDR3 DNA is TGCGCCAGCAGCTTGGGCCTAGCTAATGAGCAGTTCTTC.

This sequence joins TRBV7-2 and TRBJ2-1; TRBD2 agrees at 8 bases. The V and J ends lost 0 bases and 7 bases, in that order; junction bases with no gene match: 11. The CDR3 loop spans 17 amino acids. Germline CDR1 reads SGHTA; CDR2 reads FQGNSA. CDR3 residues: CASSLAGAGVWGNEQFF. As DNA, the CDR3 is TGTGCCAGCAGCTTAGCTGGAGCGGGGGTTTGGGGGAATGAGCAGTTCTTC.

The V and J genes are TRBV9 and TRBJ1-2, with D possibly TRBD1 on 6 matching bases. CDR1 is SGDLS and CDR2 is YYNGEE in the germline V gene. The germline V and J ends were trimmed by 3 bases and 5 bases, with 14 bases remaining between them. CDR3 size: 14 residues. The CDR3 nucleotides read TGTGCCAGCAGCGCACAGGGAACAGGATATGGCTACACCTTC. This sequence encodes CASSAQGTGYGYTF.

CDR3: CASSPTLGRNTEAFF. The CDR3 bases are TGTGCCAGCAGCCCGACATTGGGACGAAACACTGAAGCTTTCTTT. This chain links TRBV7-2 with TRBJ1-1, with D maybe TRBD1 (5 bases). V lost 5 bases and J lost 2, with 15 bases in between. The germline gives CDR1 SGHTA, CDR2 FQGNSA. The CDR3 runs 15 residues.

The CDR3 DNA is TGCGCCAGCAGCCCGGGGCCGACTATAGCGGGGGGGCCGATCACAGATACGCAGTATTTT. It codes for CASSPGPTIAGGPITDTQYF. This chain uses TRBV5-1 with TRBJ2-3; 11 bases line up with TRBD2. Germline V lookup: CDR1 SGHRS, CDR2 YFSETQ. V lost 4 bases to trimming and J lost 2 bases; unmatched junction nucleotides: 18. The CDR3 runs to 20 residues.

Only a few counts were recorded for this clonotype. The J gene is TRBJ2-3, the V gene TRBV12-3 or TRBV12-4, with D unresolved. The CDR3 has 17 residues. With 5 bases removed from V and 0 bases from J, the gap between germline ends came to 18 bases. CDR3 protein: CASSAEDLTISTDTQYF. The CDR3 DNA reads TGTGCCAGCAGTGCTGAGGACCTCACGATTAGCACAGATACGCAGTATTTT.

There are a few counts of this clonotype. CDR3 amino acids: CASSYSIQAQGEQYF. CDR3 nucleotide sequence: TGTGCCAGCAGTTACTCGATCCAGGCCCAGGGCGAGCAGTACTTC. The chain combines TRBV6-5 with TRBJ2-7; the D gene is possibly TRBD1 (5 bases). Germline CDR1 is MNHEY and CDR2 is SVGAGI. V lost 0 bases, J lost 6 bases, and 15 bases lay in between. The CDR3 is 15 amino acids.

The chain couples TRBV4-2 to TRBJ2-1; D not resolved. CDR1 is LGHNA and CDR2 is YNFKEQ in the germline V gene. The V end was cut by 0 bases, the J end by 0 bases, with 6 bases between. CDR3 length: 15 amino acids. This CDR3 reads CASSQEESSYNEQFF. CDR3 DNA sequence: TGTGCCAGCAGCCAAGAGGAGAGCTCCTACAATGAGCAGTTCTTC.

This sequence joins TRBV7-2 and TRBJ1-1; D is unresolved. Germline CDR1 reads SGHTA; CDR2 reads FQGNSA. The V gene lost 6 bases and the J gene lost 5 bases, with 13 bases spanning the gap. This CDR3 comprises 13 residues. CDR3 in DNA: TGTGCCAGCAGGCGGCAGCAGAAAACTGAAGCTTTCTTT. The encoded protein is CASRRQQKTEAFF.

The chain combines TRBV20-1 with TRBJ1-5, with D possibly matching TRBD1 (5 bases). Trimming removed 4 bases from V and 4 bases from J, with 17 bases in between. CDR1 DFQATT and CDR2 SNEGSKA come from the germline V gene (reference sequence). The CDR3 spans 15 residues. The CDR3 DNA sequence: TGCAGTGCTATTAGAACCGGGACCTCAAATCAGCCCCAGCATTTT. Encoded protein: CSAIRTGTSNQPQHF.

This sequence joins TRBV30 and TRBJ1-3; D unresolved. V lost 1 base to trimming and J lost 5 bases, with 6 bases between them. The CDR3 is made up of 12 amino acids. Per germline, CDR1 GTSNPN and CDR2 SVGIG (reference sequence). CDR3 DNA: TGTGCCTGGAGTGCGGGGAGAAACACCATATATTTT. As protein: CAWSAGRNTIYF.

This clonotype was picked up many times. DNA of the CDR3: TGTGCCAGCAGTTTAGGACAGGGGCGTCTCAATGAGCAGTTCTTC. This encodes CASSLGQGRLNEQFF. This sequence joins TRBV12-3 or TRBV12-4 and TRBJ2-1; TRBD1 matches 8 bases. The CDR3 is 15 residues long. V gave up 1 base and J gave up 6 bases; unmatched junction bases: 5.

The V and J genes are TRBV30 and TRBJ1-5, with D perhaps TRBD1 (5 bases). V lost 3 bases and J lost 4, with 7 bases in between. The germline V gene has CDR1 GTSNPN and CDR2 SVGIG (reference sequence). CDR3 length: 12 residues. Here the CDR3 reads CAWRGTNQPQHF. CDR3 DNA sequence: TGTGCCTGGAGAGGGACTAATCAGCCCCAGCATTTT.

This chain links TRBV14 with TRBJ1-2, with 8 bases that match TRBD1. CDR1 and CDR2 (germline): SGHDN, FVKESK. J was trimmed by 6 bases and V by 3 bases; bases with no gene match: 12. The CDR3 spans 16 residues. CDR3: CASSHLGRTGNHGYTF. CDR3 sequence (DNA): TGTGCCAGCAGCCATCTAGGCCGGACAGGGAACCATGGCTACACCTTC. Drawing the rest from reference TRBV14 and TRBJ1-2, the complete variable domain is EAGVTQFPSHSVIEKGQTVTLRCDPISGHDNLYWYRRVMGKEIKFLLHFVKESKQDESGMPNNRFLAERTGGTYSTLKVQPAELEDSGVYFCASSHLGRTGNHGYTFGSGTRLTVV.

This clonotype was detected only a few times. The V gene is TRBV20-1, the J gene TRBJ1-5; D may be TRBD1 (5 bases). Germline V gene lookup returns CDR1 DFQATT and CDR2 SNEGSKA (reference sequence). CDR3 length equals 13 residues. Trimming stripped 3 bases from V and 0 bases from J, with 6 bases between. Here the CDR3 reads CSARTDSNQPQHF. The DNA for the CDR3 is TGCAGTGCTAGGACAGATAGCAATCAGCCCCAGCATTTT.

This clonotype was detected a few times. The chain couples TRBV14 to TRBJ2-7; D may be TRBD2 (5 bases). CDR3 length equals 16 residues. Trimming pared 0 bases from V and 1 base from J, leaving 13 bases between. Germline CDR1 SGHDN, CDR2 FVKESK. CDR3 nucleotide sequence: TGTGCCAGCAGCCAAGATTGGAGGTGGTGGTCCTACGAGCAGTACTTC. Its translation is CASSQDWRWWSYEQYF.

J is TRBJ2-1 and V is TRBV29-1; D unclear. V shed 6 bases and J shed 5 bases, with 20 bases lying between them. This CDR3 comprises 15 residues. Germline lookup yields CDR1 SQVTM and CDR2 ANQGSEA. CDR3 in DNA: TGCAGCGTACCCCATTTTTTCGGGCACGACAATGAGCAGTTCTTC. Translating it yields CSVPHFFGHDNEQFF.